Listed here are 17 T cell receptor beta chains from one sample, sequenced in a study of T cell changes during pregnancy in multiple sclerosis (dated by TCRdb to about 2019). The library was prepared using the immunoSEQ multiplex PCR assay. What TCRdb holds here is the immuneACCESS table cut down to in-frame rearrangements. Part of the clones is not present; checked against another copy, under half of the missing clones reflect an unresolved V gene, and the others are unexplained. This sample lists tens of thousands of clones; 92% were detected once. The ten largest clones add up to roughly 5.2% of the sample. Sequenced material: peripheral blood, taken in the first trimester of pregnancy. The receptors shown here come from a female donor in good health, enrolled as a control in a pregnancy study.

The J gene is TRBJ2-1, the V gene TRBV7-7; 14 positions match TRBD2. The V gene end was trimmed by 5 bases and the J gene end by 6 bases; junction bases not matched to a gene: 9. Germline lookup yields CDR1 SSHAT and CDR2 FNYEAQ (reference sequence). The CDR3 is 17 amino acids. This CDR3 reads CASSPNVGTSGSNEQFF. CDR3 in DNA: TGTGCCAGCAGCCCGAACGTGGGGACTAGCGGGAGCAATGAGCAGTTCTTC.

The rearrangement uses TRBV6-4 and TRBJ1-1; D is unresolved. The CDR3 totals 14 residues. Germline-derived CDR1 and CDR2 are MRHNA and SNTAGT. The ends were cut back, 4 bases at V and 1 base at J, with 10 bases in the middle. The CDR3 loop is CASSAVRGNTEAFF. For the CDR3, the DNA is TGTGCCAGCAGTGCCGTGCGAGGGAACACTGAAGCTTTCTTT.

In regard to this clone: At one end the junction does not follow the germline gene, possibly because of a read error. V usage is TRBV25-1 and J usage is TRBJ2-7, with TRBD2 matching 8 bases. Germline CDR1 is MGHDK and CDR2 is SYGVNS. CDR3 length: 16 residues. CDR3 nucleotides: TGTGCCAGCAGTGAATCGGTGGTAGCGGGATCCTCCGAGCAGTACTTC. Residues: CASSESVVAGSSEQYF.

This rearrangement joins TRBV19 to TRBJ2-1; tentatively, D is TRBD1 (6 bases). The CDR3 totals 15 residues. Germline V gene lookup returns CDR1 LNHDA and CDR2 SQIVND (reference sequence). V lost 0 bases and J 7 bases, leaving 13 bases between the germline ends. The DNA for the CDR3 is TGTGCCAGTAGTATAGAGGGACACCTCTCAAATGAGCAGTTCTTC. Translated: CASSIEGHLSNEQFF. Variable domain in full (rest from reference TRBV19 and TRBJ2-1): DGGITQSPKYLFRKEGQNVTLSCEQNLNHDAMYWYRQDPGQGLRLIYYSQIVNDFQKGDIAEGYSVSREKKESFPLTVTSAQKNPTAFYLCASSIEGHLSNEQFFGPGTRLTVL.

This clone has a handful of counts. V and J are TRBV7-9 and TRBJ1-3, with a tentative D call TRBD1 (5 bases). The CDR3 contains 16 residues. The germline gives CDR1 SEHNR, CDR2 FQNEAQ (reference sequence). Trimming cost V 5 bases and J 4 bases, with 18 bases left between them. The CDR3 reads CASSQDVGREGNTIYF. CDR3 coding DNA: TGTGCCAGCAGCCAAGACGTTGGCAGGGAAGGAAACACCATATATTTT.

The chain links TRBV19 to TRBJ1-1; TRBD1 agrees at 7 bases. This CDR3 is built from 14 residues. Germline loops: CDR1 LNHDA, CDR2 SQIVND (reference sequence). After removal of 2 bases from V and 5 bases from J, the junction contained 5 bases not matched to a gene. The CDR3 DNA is TGTGCCAGTAGTATACAGGGGGGTTGGACTGAAGCTTTCTTT. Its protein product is CASSIQGGWTEAFF.

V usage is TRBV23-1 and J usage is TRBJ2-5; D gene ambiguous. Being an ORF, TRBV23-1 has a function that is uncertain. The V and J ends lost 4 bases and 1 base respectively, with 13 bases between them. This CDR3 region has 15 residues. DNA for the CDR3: TGCGCCAGCAGTCTACGGCCAGGCCGCCAAGAGACCCAGTACTTC. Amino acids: CASSLRPGRQETQYF.

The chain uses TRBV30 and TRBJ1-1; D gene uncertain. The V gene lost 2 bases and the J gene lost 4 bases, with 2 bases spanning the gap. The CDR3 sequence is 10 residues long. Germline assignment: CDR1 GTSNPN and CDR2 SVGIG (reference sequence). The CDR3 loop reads CAWSRTEAFF. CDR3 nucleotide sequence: TGTGCCTGGAGTCGCACTGAAGCTTTCTTT.

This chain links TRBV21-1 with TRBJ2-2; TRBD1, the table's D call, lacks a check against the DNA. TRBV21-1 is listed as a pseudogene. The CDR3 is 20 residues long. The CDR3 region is CASSNRSFYRGHRNTGELFF. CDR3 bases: TGTGCCAGCAGCAACCGCTCGTTTTACAGGGGGCACAGAAACACCGGGGAGCTGTTTTTT.

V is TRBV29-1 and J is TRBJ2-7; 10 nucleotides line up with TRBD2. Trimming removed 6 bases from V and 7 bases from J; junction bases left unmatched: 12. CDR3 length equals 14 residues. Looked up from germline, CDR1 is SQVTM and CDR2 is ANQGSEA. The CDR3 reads CSVTPLAGVGEQYF. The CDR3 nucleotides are TGCAGCGTGACCCCCCTAGCGGGAGTGGGGGAGCAGTACTTC.

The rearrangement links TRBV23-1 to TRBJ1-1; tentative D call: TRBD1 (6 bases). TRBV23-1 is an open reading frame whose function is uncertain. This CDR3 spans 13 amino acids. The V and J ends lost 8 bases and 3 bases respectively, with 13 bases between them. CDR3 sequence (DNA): TGCGCCAGCCCATATGAGGGGGACACTGAAGCTTTCTTT. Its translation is CASPYEGDTEAFF.

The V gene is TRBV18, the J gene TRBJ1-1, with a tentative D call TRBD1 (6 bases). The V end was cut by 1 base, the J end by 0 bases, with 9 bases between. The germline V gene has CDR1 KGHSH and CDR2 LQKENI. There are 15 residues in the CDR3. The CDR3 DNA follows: TGTGCCAGCTCACCACGAACAGGGTTGAACACTGAAGCTTTCTTT. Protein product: CASSPRTGLNTEAFF.

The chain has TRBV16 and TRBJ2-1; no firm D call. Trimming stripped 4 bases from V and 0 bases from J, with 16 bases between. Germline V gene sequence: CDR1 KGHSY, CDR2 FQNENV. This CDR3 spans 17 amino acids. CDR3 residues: CASSPLNHRSSYNEQFF. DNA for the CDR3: TGTGCCAGCAGCCCATTGAACCATAGGAGCTCCTACAATGAGCAGTTCTTC.

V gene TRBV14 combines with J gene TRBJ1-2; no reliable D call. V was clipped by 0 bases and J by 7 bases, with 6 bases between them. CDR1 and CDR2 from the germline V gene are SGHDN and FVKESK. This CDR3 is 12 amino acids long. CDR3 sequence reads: CASSQEPGGYTF. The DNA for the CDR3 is TGTGCCAGCAGCCAAGAGCCGGGTGGCTACACCTTC.

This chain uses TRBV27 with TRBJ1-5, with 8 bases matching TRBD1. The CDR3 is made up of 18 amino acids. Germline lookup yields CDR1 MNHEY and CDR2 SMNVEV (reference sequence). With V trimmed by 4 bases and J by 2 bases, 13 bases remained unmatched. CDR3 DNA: TGTGCCAGCAGTTATAGGGTTGACAGGGGAATGGGCAATCAGCCCCAGCATTTT. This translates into CASSYRVDRGMGNQPQHF.

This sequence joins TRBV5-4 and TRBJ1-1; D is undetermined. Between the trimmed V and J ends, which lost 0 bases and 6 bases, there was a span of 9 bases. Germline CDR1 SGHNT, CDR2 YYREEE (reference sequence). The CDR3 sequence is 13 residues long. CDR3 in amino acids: CASSLAIGAEAFF. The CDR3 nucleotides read TGTGCCAGCAGCTTGGCCATCGGGGCTGAAGCTTTCTTT.

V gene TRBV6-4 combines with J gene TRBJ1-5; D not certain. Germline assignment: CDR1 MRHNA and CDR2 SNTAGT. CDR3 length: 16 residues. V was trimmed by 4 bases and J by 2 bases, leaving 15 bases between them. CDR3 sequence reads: CASSVRGREGNQPQHF. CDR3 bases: TGTGCCAGCAGTGTCAGAGGGAGGGAGGGCAATCAGCCCCAGCATTTT.